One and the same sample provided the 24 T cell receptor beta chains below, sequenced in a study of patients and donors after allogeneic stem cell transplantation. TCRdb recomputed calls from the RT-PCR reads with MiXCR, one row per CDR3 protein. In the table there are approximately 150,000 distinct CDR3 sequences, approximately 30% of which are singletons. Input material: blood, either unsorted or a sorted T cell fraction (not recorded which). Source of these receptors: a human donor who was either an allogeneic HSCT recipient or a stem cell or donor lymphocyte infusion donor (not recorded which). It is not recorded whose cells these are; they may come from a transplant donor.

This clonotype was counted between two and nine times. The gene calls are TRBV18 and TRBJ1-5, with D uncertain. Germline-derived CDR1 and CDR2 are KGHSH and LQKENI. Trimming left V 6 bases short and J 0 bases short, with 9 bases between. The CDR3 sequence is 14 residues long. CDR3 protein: CASSQDLSNQPQHF. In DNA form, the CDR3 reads TGTGCCAGCTCCCAGGACCTTAGCAATCAGCCCCAGCATTTT.

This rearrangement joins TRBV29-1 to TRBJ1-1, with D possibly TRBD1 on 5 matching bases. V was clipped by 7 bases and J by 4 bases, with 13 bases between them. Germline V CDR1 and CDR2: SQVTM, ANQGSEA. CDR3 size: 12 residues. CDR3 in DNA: TGCAGCGGTGTTGTGGGGGTCACTGAAGCTTTCTTT. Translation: CSGVVGVTEAFF.

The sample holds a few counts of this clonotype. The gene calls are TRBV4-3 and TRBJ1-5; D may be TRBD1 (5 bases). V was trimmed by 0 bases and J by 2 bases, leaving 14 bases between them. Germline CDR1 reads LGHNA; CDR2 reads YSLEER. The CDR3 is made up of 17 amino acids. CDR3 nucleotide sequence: TGCGCCAGCAGCCAAGATCTGGGGGGTTCGGGCAATCAGCCCCAGCATTTT. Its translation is CASSQDLGGSGNQPQHF.

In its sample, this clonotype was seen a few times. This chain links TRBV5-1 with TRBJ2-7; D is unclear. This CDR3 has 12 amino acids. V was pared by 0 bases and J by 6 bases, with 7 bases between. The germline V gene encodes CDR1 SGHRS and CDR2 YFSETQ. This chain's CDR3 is CASSLEGSEQYF. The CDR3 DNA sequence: TGCGCCAGCAGCTTGGAAGGTTCCGAGCAGTACTTC.

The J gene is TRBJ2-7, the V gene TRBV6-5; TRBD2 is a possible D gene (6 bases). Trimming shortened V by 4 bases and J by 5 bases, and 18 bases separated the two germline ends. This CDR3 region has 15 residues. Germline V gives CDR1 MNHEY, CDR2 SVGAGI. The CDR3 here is CASSFPGTPLDEQYF. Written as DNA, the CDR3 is TGTGCCAGCAGTTTCCCCGGGACTCCTTTGGACGAGCAGTACTTC.

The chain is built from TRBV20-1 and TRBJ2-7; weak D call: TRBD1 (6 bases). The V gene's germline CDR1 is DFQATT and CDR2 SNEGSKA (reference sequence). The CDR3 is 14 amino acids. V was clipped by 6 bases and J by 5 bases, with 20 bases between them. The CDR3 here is CSAPGPRTVHEQYF. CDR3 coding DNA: TGCAGTGCCCCCGGGCCCCGGACAGTCCACGAGCAGTACTTC.

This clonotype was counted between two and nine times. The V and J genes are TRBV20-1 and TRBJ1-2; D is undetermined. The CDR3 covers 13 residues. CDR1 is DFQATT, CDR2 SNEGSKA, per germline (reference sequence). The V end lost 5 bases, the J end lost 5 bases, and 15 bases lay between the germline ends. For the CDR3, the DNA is TGCAGTGCTCCGGATATTCGGGTGTATGGCTACACCTTC. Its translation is CSAPDIRVYGYTF.

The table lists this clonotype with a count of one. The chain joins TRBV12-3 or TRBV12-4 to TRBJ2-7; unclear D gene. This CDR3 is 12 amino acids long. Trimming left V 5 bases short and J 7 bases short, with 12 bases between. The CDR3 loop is CASSRNFGEQYF. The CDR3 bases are TGTGCCAGCAGTCGGAACTTCGGGGAGCAGTACTTC.

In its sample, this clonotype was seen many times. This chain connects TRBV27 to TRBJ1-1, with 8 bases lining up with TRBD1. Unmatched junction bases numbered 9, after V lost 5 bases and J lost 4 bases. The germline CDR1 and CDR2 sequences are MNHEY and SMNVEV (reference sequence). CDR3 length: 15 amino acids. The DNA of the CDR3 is TGTGCCAGCAGTGAAGGGATCAGGGGGCCCACTGAAGCTTTCTTT. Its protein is CASSEGIRGPTEAFF.

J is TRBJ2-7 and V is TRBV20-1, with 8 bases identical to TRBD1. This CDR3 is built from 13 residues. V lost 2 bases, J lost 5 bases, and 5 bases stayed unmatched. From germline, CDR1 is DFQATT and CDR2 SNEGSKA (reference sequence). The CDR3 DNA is TGCAGTGCTAGATCAGGGGGCTCGGACGAGCAGTACTTC. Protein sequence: CSARSGGSDEQYF.

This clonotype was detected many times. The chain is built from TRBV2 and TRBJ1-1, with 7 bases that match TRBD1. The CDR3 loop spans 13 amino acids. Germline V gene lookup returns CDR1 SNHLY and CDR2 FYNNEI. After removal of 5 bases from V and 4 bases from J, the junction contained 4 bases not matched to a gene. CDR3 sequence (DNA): TGTGCCAGCAGTTTTACAGGGGCCACTGAAGCTTTCTTT. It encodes CASSFTGATEAFF.

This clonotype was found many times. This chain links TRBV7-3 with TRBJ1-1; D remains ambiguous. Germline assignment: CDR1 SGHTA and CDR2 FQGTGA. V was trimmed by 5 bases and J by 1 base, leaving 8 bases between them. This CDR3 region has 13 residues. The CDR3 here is CASSPHKNTEAFF. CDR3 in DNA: TGTGCCAGCAGCCCACACAAGAACACTGAAGCTTTCTTT.

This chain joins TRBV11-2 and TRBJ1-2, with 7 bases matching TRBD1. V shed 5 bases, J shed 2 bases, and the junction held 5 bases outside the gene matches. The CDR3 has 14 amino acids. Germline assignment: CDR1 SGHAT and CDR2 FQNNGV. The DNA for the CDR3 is TGTGCCAGCAGCCCTCAGGGGGTCAACTATGGCTACACCTTC. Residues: CASSPQGVNYGYTF.

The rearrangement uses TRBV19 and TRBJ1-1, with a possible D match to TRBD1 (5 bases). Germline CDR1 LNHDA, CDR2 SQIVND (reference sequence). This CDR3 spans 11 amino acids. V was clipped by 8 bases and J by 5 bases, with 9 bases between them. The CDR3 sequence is CASGGRTEAFF. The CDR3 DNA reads TGTGCCAGTGGGGGGAGGACTGAAGCTTTCTTT. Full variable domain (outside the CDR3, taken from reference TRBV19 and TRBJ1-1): DGGITQSPKYLFRKEGQNVTLSCEQNLNHDAMYWYRQDPGQGLRLIYYSQIVNDFQKGDIAEGYSVSREKKESFPLTVTSAQKNPTAFYLCASGGRTEAFFGQGTRLTVV.

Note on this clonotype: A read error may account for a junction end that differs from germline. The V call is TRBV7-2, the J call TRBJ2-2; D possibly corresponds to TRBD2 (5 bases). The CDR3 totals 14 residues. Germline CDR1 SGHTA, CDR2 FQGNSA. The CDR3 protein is CASSLVGNAGELFF. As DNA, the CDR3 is TGTGCCAGCAGCTTAGTCGGGAACGCCGGGGAGCTGTTTTTT.

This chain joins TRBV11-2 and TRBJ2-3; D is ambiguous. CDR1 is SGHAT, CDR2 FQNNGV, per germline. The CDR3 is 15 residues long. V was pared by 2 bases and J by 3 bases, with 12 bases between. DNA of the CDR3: TGTGCCAGCAGCTTACATAGAGCCGGGACAGATACGCAGTATTTT. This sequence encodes CASSLHRAGTDTQYF. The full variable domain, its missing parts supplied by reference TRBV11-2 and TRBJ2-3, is EAGVAQSPRYKIIEKRQSVAFWCNPISGHATLYWYQQILGQGPKLLIQFQNNGVVDDSQLPKDRFSAERLKGVDSTLKIQPAKLEDSAVYLCASSLHRAGTDTQYFGPGTRLTVL.

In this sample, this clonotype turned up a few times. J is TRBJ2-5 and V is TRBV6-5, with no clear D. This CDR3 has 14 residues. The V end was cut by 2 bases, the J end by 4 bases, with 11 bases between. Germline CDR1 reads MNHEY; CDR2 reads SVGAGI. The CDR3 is CASSYSTIGETQYF. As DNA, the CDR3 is TGTGCCAGCAGTTACAGTACTATCGGAGAGACCCAGTACTTC.

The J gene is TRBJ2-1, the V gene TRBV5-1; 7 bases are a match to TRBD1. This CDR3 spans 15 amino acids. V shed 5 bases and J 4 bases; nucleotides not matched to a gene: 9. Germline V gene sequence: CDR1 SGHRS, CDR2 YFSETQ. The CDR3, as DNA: TGCGCCAGCAGTTTGACGGGACAGTCGTACAATGAGCAGTTCTTC. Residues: CASSLTGQSYNEQFF.

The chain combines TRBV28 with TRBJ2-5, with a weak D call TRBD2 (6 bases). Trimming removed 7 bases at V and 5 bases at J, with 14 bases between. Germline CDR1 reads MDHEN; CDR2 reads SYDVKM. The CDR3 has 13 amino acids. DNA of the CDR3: TGTGCCAGCACCGAAGCGGGCGGGGAGACCCAGTACTTC. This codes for CASTEAGGETQYF.

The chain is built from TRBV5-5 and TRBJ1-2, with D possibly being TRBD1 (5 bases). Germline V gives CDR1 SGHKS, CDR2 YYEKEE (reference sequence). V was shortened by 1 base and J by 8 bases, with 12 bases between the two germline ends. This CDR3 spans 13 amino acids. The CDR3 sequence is CASSLWRGSGYTF. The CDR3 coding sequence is TGTGCCAGCAGCTTGTGGAGGGGAAGCGGCTACACCTTC. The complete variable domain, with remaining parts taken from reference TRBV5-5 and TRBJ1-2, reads DAGVTQSPTHLIKTRGQQVTLRCSPISGHKSVSWYQQVLGQGPQFIFQYYEKEERGRGNFPDRFSARQFPNYSSELNVNALLLGDSALYLCASSLWRGSGYTFGSGTRLTVV.

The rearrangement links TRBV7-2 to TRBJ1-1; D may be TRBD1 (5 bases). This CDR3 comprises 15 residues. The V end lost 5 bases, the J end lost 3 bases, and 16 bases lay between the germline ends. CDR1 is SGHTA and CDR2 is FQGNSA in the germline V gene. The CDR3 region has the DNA TGTGCCAGCAGCATATGGGCGGTAGGGGACACTGAAGCTTTCTTT. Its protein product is CASSIWAVGDTEAFF.

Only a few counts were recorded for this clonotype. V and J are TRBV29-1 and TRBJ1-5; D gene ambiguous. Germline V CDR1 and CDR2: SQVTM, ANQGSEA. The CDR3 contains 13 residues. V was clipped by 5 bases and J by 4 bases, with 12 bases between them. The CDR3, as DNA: TGCAGCGTTAATTTCAGGCCAAATCAGCCCCAGCATTTT. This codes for CSVNFRPNQPQHF.

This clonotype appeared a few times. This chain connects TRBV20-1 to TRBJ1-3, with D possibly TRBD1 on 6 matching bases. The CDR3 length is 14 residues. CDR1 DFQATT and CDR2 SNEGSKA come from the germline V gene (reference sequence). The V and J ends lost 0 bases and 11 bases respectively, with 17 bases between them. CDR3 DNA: TGCAGTGCTAGAGATTGGCAGGGGCCATCGGCCATATATTTT. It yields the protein CSARDWQGPSAIYF.

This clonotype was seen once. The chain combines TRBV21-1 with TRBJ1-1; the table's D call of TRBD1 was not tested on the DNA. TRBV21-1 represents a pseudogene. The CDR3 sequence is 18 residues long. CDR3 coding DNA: TGTGCCAGCAGCAAAGTAGGGAGGGGGCGAGATCCGAACACTGAAGCTTTCTTT. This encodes CASSKVGRGRDPNTEAFF.